Included here is one T cell receptor beta chain sequence, with context. Its specificity is not known. This sample was included in a study of CD8 T cells in ankylosing spondylitis. Study-wide points: Some motif variants had been reported before (in reactive arthritis synovial fluid and blood). A motif of 7 to 9 highly homologous TCR beta variants was seen as apparently characteristic of ankylosing spondylitis blood.

The ends lost 1 base at V and 7 bases at J; junction bases unmatched: 8. This CDR3 is built from 15 residues. The germline CDR1 and CDR2 sequences are DFQATT and SNEGSKA (reference sequence). TCRdb called the 5' RACE reads again in MiXCR, with one record for every CDR3 protein. In the table there are some 350,000 distinct CDR3 sequences, roughly 15% of which are singletons. The rearrangement links TRBV20-1 to TRBJ2-1, with 9 positions matching TRBD1. The specimen was blood, either unsorted or a sorted T cell fraction (not recorded which). This TCR was sampled from a male donor with ankylosing spondylitis or in good health (not recorded which). The CDR3 nucleotides read TGCAGTGCTAGAGGGTTGCCGACAGGGGGGAATGAGCAGTTCTTC. It codes for CSARGLPTGGNEQFF.